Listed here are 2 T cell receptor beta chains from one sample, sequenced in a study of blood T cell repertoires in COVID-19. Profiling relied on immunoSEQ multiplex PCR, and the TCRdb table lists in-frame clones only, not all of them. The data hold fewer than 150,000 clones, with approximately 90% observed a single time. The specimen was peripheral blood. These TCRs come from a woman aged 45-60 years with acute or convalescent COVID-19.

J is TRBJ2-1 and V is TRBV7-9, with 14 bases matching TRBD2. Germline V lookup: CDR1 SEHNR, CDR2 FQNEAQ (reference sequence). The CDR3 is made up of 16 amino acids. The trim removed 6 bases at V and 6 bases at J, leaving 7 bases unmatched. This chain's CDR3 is CASSFTGLAGVNEQFF. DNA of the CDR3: TGTGCCAGCAGTTTCACGGGACTAGCGGGAGTCAATGAGCAGTTCTTC.

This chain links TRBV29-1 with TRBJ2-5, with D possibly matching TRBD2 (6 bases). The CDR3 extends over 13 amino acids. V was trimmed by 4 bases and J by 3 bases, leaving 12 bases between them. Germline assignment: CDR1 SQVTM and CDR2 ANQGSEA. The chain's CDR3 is CSVGPAGKETQYF. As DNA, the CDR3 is TGCAGCGTTGGACCAGCGGGTAAAGAGACCCAGTACTTC.